This T cell receptor (beta chain) was profiled in a study of blood T cell repertoires in COVID-19 (TCRdb year 2020). Broadly, across the study: Collaborator samples came from the United States, Italy and Spain and covered acute and convalescent phases of COVID-19. The prospective study material was composed of cDNA or gDNA derived from T cells, B-cell-depleted T cells, or PBMCs. Deeply sampled blood TCRbeta repertoires from subjects exposed to, actively infected with, or recovered from COVID-19 were included in the dataset. A freely available public database, intended as a resource for researchers studying the immune response to SARS-CoV-2, is where the repertoires were released. Samples came from the ongoing ImmuneRACE study (first 160 participants) plus 1,254 subjects from 6 global collaborators. Sample metadata almost always included a de-identified subject ID, COVID-19 status, age in years and sex. HLA class I and class II types, where available, came from metadata supplied by the sample provider rather than from assay-based typing. Overall study results and their limits: The quantity of clinical and demographic metadata differed by source and by participant and was supplied without curation.

Collaborating institutions collected whole blood in K2EDTA tubes following their own protocols. For TCRbeta analysis, collaborator samples were shipped as frozen whole blood, as isolated PBMCs, or as DNA extracted from either sample type. V is reduced by 5 bases and J by 5 bases, leaving a spacing of 9 bases between them. Sequences MNHNY (CDR1) and SVGAGI (CDR2) are obtained from the germline V gene (reference sequence). From the cysteine up to the phenylalanine, the CDR3 has a length of 12 residues. CDR3 DNA only is kept here, 36 bases in frame from base 1. Comment on this clone: Its binding antigen is unknown. Base qualities were left out, and no much larger clone turns up one base away.

TCRbeta CDR3 regions were amplified from genomic DNA by means of the immunoSEQ Assay, a bias-controlled multiplex PCR. In the authors' own workflow: Nucleated cell counts per sample were estimated from amplification of reference gene primers within the assay. Sequence reads were collapsed and filtered to measure the absolute abundance of every unique TCRbeta CDR3 rearrangement. For each sample, productive Simpson clonality was calculated as the square root of Simpson's diversity index over productive rearrangements. Sourced from immuneACCESS, this table was stored by TCRdb with only in-frame sequences that have V and J called. A share of the clones is absent; for the studies checked, an unresolved V gene accounts for under half, and the remainder has no known explanation. D and trimming were read from the DNA, whereas the V and J calls and clone size are those reported in that table. This sample holds hundreds of thousands of clones; about 89% were observed only once. Of the sample, roughly 5.1% is held by the ten largest clones.

Sequenced material: peripheral blood. The source of this sequence is a man in his forties with acute or convalescent COVID-19. The receptor chain draws on TRBV6-6 and TRBJ1-1, with TRBD1 tentatively as D gene (5 bases match). This receptor carries the CDR3 CASSPGRTEAFF. The DNA sequence is given as TGTGCCAGCAGTCCAGGGCGGACTGAAGCTTTCTTT.